This T cell receptor beta chain came from a study of blood T cell repertoires in COVID-19. Study context: In each case, the material was cDNA or gDNA derived from T cells, B-cell-depleted T cells, or PBMCs.

Per the authors' pipeline: From reference gene primer amplification, estimates of nucleated cell counts were derived. Libraries were prepared by immunoSEQ multiplex PCR; TCRdb keeps only in-frame clonotypes and omits some of them. That table gives V, J and clone size, and the DNA gave D and trimming. Among roughly 120,000 clones, around 86% were seen once, and the ten largest hold about 5%. Germline loops: CDR1 SGHTA, CDR2 FQGNSA. The length of the CDR3 is 15 residues. V gave up 5 bases and J gave up 9 bases, with 20 bases separating them. The TCR comes from a human donor in a cohort sampled during active COVID-19. What was sequenced was peripheral blood. The chain recombines TRBV7-2 with TRBJ2-1, with unresolved D. The CDR3 coding sequence is TGTGCCAGCAGCCGCGCCGCCCTAGGAGTGGGTGAGCAGTTCTTC. Its protein product is CASSRAALGVGEQFF. Full variable domain (missing parts from reference TRBV7-2 and TRBJ2-1): GAGVSQSPSNKVTEKGKDVELRCDPISGHTALYWYRQSLGQGLEFLIYFQGNSAPDKSGLPSDRFSAERTGGSVSTLTIQRTQQEDSAVYLCASSRAALGVGEQFFGPGTRLTVL.